One sample yielded the 8 T cell receptor beta chains listed below, sequenced in a study of T cells in Graves' hyperthyroidism and ophthalmopathy. There were TCR beta CDR3 regions amplified from RNA transcripts. Primed by the HTBI set, a first-round RT-PCR was run on the TCR CDR3. TCRdb re-derived calls from the multiplex PCR reads in MiXCR, one entry per CDR3 protein. Among a few hundred thousand distinct CDR3 sequences listed, about 14% were seen once. The sequenced sample was blood. The receptor set was obtained from a woman in her twenties or thirties with Graves' hyperthyroidism that later progressed to Graves' ophthalmopathy.

This clonotype was seen many times. This chain uses TRBV7-8 with TRBJ2-3; 8 bases match TRBD1. V lost 0 bases, J lost 4 bases, and 6 bases stayed unmatched. This CDR3 contains 16 residues. Germline CDR1 reads SGHVS; CDR2 reads FQNEAQ. Written as DNA, the CDR3 is TGTGCCAGCAGCTTAGCTTCAGGGGGCGAAGCAGATACGCAGTATTTT. It codes for CASSLASGGEADTQYF.

The gene calls are TRBV6-1 and TRBJ2-7; 8 bases are shared with TRBD1. CDR3 size: 13 residues. Trimming at V came to 11 bases and at J to 3 bases, leaving 9 bases not matched to a gene. The germline gives CDR1 MNHNS, CDR2 SASEGT. The CDR3 region has the DNA TGTGCCGTATTAGAGACAGGGGACTACGAGCAGTACTTC. Amino acids: CAVLETGDYEQYF.

Only a few counts were recorded for this clonotype. This chain links TRBV11-3 with TRBJ2-3; D call uncertain. Trimming stripped 2 bases from V and 2 bases from J, with 8 bases between. This CDR3 contains 14 residues. Germline V gene data show CDR1 as SGHNT and CDR2 as YENEEA. The CDR3: CASSLTDATDTQYF. Written as DNA, the CDR3 is TGTGCCAGCAGCTTAACCGATGCCACAGATACGCAGTATTTT.

A few counts support this clonotype. The chain couples TRBV7-3 to TRBJ2-2; TRBD2 might be the D (5 bases). Trimming took 8 bases from V and 0 from J, leaving 10 bases between them. This CDR3 is built from 14 residues. Germline loops: CDR1 SGHTA, CDR2 FQGTGA. CDR3 in amino acids: CASAQEANTGELFF. CDR3 sequence (DNA): TGTGCCAGCGCGCAGGAGGCGAACACCGGGGAGCTGTTTTTT.

In its sample, this clonotype was seen many times. The V call is TRBV7-2, the J call TRBJ2-2; 7 positions agree with TRBD1. There are 17 residues in the CDR3. Losses at the gene ends were 4 bases for V and 2 bases for J; bases not matched to a gene: 10. From germline, CDR1 is SGHTA and CDR2 FQGNSA. CDR3 coding DNA: TGTGCCAGCAGCTCCGCCGCCGGGACAGATAACACCGGGGAGCTGTTTTTT. Encoded protein: CASSSAAGTDNTGELFF.

About this clonotype: A much more abundant neighbour one base away suggests this may be a read error. This chain uses TRBV6-2 or TRBV6-3 with TRBJ2-1; D tentatively reads TRBD1 or TRBD2 (5 bases each). Germline lookup yields CDR1 MNHEY and CDR2 SVGEGT. Trimming removed 6 bases at V and 6 bases at J, with 18 bases between. This CDR3 comprises 15 residues. The CDR3 DNA sequence: TGTGCCAGCAGAAGGCCCGGGGACGCATGCAATGAGCAGTTCTTC. This codes for CASRRPGDACNEQFF.

The sample holds many counts of this clonotype. The chain employs TRBV7-2 and TRBJ1-2, with D possibly matching TRBD1 (5 bases). The V end was cut by 1 base, the J end by 2 bases, with 17 bases between. Germline CDR1 and CDR2: SGHTA and FQGNSA. The CDR3 sequence is 17 residues long. DNA for the CDR3: TGTGCCAGCAGCTTAGAATCGAGGGGAGGTATGAACTATGGCTACACCTTC. As protein: CASSLESRGGMNYGYTF.

In this sample, this clonotype turned up many times. The genes are TRBV30 and TRBJ2-1; D is uncertain. The V end lost 6 bases, the J end lost 5 bases, and 17 bases lay between the germline ends. CDR1 and CDR2 from the germline V gene are GTSNPN and SVGIG (reference sequence). The CDR3 has 14 amino acids. This CDR3 is CACADGGPNNEQFF. The CDR3 DNA reads as TGTGCCTGTGCCGACGGCGGTCCAAACAATGAGCAGTTCTTC.